A single sample is the source of the 25 T cell receptor beta chains below, sequenced in a study of Tregs in tolerant kidney transplant recipients. Mixed chimerism was transient after nonmyeloablative marrow transplants from related graft donors. Data came from immunoSEQ multiplex PCR; TCRdb stores just in-frame clones and leaves some out. The profile covers about 50,000 clones, with about nine tenths appearing a single time and roughly a sixth taken by the ten largest. Source: CD8+ T cells from blood (PBMCs), taken 12 months after the transplant. All receptors come from a human patient who received a combined kidney and bone marrow transplant. Some T cells may be transferred from the graft donor.

The rearrangement links TRBV7-9 to TRBJ1-3; D might be TRBD1 (6 bases). V shed 5 bases and J shed 4 bases, with 18 bases lying between them. The CDR3 spans 16 residues. From germline, CDR1 is SEHNR and CDR2 FQNEAQ (reference sequence). CDR3 DNA sequence: TGTGCCAGCAGCCCTCCAAGGGGGTTCTCCGGAAACACCATATATTTT. Encoded protein: CASSPPRGFSGNTIYF.

Turning to this clone: At one of its ends the junction is not consistent with the germline gene, which may arise from a read error. The chain couples TRBV14 to TRBJ1-4, with 8 bases matching TRBD1. The CDR3 covers 12 residues. Germline V lookup: CDR1 SGHDN, CDR2 FVKESK. The CDR3 region is CASTLRTGQVLF. CDR3 nucleotide sequence: TGTGCCAGCACCTTAAGAACGGGACAGGTGCTTTTT.

This clone was found once. The chain recombines TRBV27 with TRBJ1-2, with 10 bases that match TRBD1. The CDR3 loop spans 14 amino acids. V shed 4 bases, J shed 1 base, and the junction held 0 bases outside the gene matches. Germline V gene sequence: CDR1 MNHEY, CDR2 SMNVEV (reference sequence). The CDR3 region has the DNA TGTGCCAGCAGTTGGACAGGGGGTAACTATGGCTACACCTTC. It yields the protein CASSWTGGNYGYTF.

The rearrangement joins TRBV9 to TRBJ2-1; 7 nucleotides line up with TRBD2. The germline CDR1 and CDR2 sequences are SGDLS and YYNGEE. J was trimmed by 7 bases and V by 5 bases; bases with no gene match: 9. This CDR3 region has 14 residues. The CDR3 sequence: CASSWGGASNEQFF. As DNA, the CDR3 is TGTGCCAGCAGTTGGGGGGGAGCAAGTAATGAGCAGTTCTTC.

This rearrangement joins TRBV29-1 to TRBJ2-2; 9 nucleotides agree with TRBD1. The CDR3 is 18 amino acids. Trimming took 6 bases from V and 7 from J; bases not matched to a gene: 21. In germline, CDR1 is SQVTM, CDR2 ANQGSEA. Written as DNA, the CDR3 is TGCAGCGTCCTGTCGGGGACAGGGTTCTCGGCGTGGGGCGGGGAGCTGTTTTTT. Translation: CSVLSGTGFSAWGGELFF.

This chain connects TRBV11-2 to TRBJ1-6; perhaps TRBD1 as D (5 bases). Germline V gene sequence: CDR1 SGHAT, CDR2 FQNNGV. The length of the CDR3 is 16 residues. Trimming shortened V by 8 bases and J by 7 bases, and 21 bases separated the two germline ends. Here the CDR3 reads CASCRGEGLRNSPLHF. CDR3 nucleotides: TGTGCCAGCTGCCGGGGGGAGGGTTTGAGAAATTCACCCCTCCACTTT. Full variable domain (missing parts from reference TRBV11-2 and TRBJ1-6): EAGVAQSPRYKIIEKRQSVAFWCNPISGHATLYWYQQILGQGPKLLIQFQNNGVVDDSQLPKDRFSAERLKGVDSTLKIQPAKLEDSAVYLCASCRGEGLRNSPLHFGNGTRLTVT.

The count of this clone is one. The chain is built from TRBV6-5 and TRBJ2-7; D perhaps matches TRBD1 (6 bases). V shed 6 bases and J shed 0 bases, with 12 bases lying between them. The CDR3 spans 14 residues. Germline V gene sequence: CDR1 MNHEY, CDR2 SVGAGI. CDR3 in amino acids: CASRWTDASYEQYF. The CDR3 DNA is TGTGCCAGCAGGTGGACAGACGCCTCCTACGAGCAGTACTTC.

The V call is TRBV7-9, the J call TRBJ1-2; 10 bases agree with TRBD1. This CDR3 is built from 19 residues. The V gene's germline CDR1 is SEHNR and CDR2 FQNEAQ (reference sequence). V lost 7 bases and J lost 3; bases outside the gene matches: 20. This chain's CDR3 is CASTHPYKGQGKLDYGYTF. In DNA, the CDR3 is TGTGCCAGCACCCACCCGTATAAGGGACAGGGGAAGTTAGACTATGGCTACACCTTC.

J is TRBJ1-1 and V is TRBV4-1; 9 nucleotides agree with TRBD1. CDR3 length equals 14 residues. Germline values: CDR1 MGHRA, CDR2 YSYEKL. J gave up 5 bases and V 5 bases, and 6 bases lay outside the gene matches. The CDR3 loop is CASSFGTGLTEAFF. The CDR3 DNA follows: TGCGCCAGCAGCTTCGGGACAGGGTTGACTGAAGCTTTCTTT.

V usage is TRBV27 and J usage is TRBJ1-1, with TRBD1 as a possible D gene (5 bases). This CDR3 is built from 17 residues. V lost 1 base, J lost 5 bases, and 20 bases lay in between. Germline V lookup: CDR1 MNHEY, CDR2 SMNVEV (reference sequence). Here the CDR3 DNA reads TGTGCCAGCAGTTTATTGTGGAACGGGAGGGGTGGGACTGAAGCTTTCTTT. Translated, it gives CASSLLWNGRGGTEAFF.

This rearrangement joins TRBV5-1 to TRBJ1-2, with 9 bases lining up with TRBD1. CDR3 length equals 15 residues. V trimming: 0 bases; J trimming: 4 bases; junction bases outside the gene matches: 4. Germline CDR1 SGHRS, CDR2 YFSETQ. The CDR3 coding sequence is TGCGCCAGCAGCTTGGCGGGACAGGGAACCTATGGCTACACCTTC. It is translated as CASSLAGQGTYGYTF. Variable domain in full (rest from reference TRBV5-1 and TRBJ1-2): KAGVTQTPRYLIKTRGQQVTLSCSPISGHRSVSWYQQTPGQGLQFLFEYFSETQRNKGNFPGRFSGRQFSNSRSEMNVSTLELGDSALYLCASSLAGQGTYGYTFGSGTRLTVV.

This chain links TRBV15 with TRBJ2-2, with 9 bases that match TRBD2. The germline gives CDR1 LNHNV, CDR2 YYDKDF (reference sequence). The CDR3 consists of 13 residues. The V segment lost 6 bases and the J segment 6 bases; nucleotides outside the gene matches: 2. The CDR3 DNA is TGTGCCACCAGGCGCGGGGGGGCCGGGGAGCTGTTTTTT. Encoded protein: CATRRGGAGELFF.

The chain uses TRBV7-8 and TRBJ2-3, with D tentatively TRBD2 (6 bases). Per germline, CDR1 SGHVS and CDR2 FQNEAQ. This CDR3 comprises 16 residues. Deletions cut 4 bases from V and 9 bases from J, with 23 bases between. CDR3 protein: CASSSPGLTQWRTQYF. CDR3 DNA: TGTGCCAGCAGCTCACCGGGACTGACACAGTGGCGAACGCAGTATTTT.

This clone has just a few counts. This rearrangement joins TRBV19 to TRBJ2-2; 9 bases are a match to TRBD2. J gave up 6 bases and V 1 base, and 3 bases lay outside the gene matches. Germline V gene sequence: CDR1 LNHDA, CDR2 SQIVND (reference sequence). This CDR3 region has 15 residues. CDR3 nucleotides: TGTGCCAGTAGTATAGTAGCGGGAGTTGCCGGGGAGCTGTTTTTT. It yields the protein CASSIVAGVAGELFF.

CDR3 in DNA: TGTGCCAGCACCGGGACAGAAAGGTCCTACGAGCAGTACTTC. Amino acid sequence: CASTGTERSYEQYF. The gene calls are TRBV2 and TRBJ2-7; 7 bases line up with TRBD1. In germline, CDR1 is SNHLY, CDR2 FYNNEI. J was trimmed by 1 base and V by 7 bases; bases with no gene match: 7. The CDR3 has 14 amino acids. Using reference TRBV2 and TRBJ2-7 for the parts outside the CDR3, the full variable domain is EPEVTQTPSHQVTQMGQEVILRCVPISNHLYFYWYRQILGQKVEFLVSFYNNEISEKSEIFDDQFSVERPDGSNFTLKIRSTKLEDSAMYFCASTGTERSYEQYFGPGTRLTVT.

J is TRBJ2-7 and V is TRBV2; TRBD2 is a possible D gene (5 bases). Germline V lookup: CDR1 SNHLY, CDR2 FYNNEI. The CDR3 extends over 11 amino acids. Trimming pared 6 bases from V and 5 bases from J, leaving 8 bases between. The DNA for the CDR3 is TGTGCCAGCAGACTAGGCCACGAGCAGTACTTC. Translation: CASRLGHEQYF.

V usage is TRBV27 and J usage is TRBJ2-7; D possibly corresponds to TRBD1 (6 bases). This CDR3 has 14 residues. CDR1 is MNHEY, CDR2 SMNVEV, per germline (reference sequence). With 5 bases removed from V and 7 bases from J, the gap between germline ends came to 18 bases. This chain's CDR3 is CASSVQGPRGEQYF. Written as DNA, the CDR3 is TGTGCCAGCAGTGTACAGGGCCCCAGGGGAGAGCAGTACTTC.

The DNA of the CDR3 is TGTGCCAGTAGTCTTCTAGCGGGAGGGAGCGGCGGTAATGAGCAGTTCTTC. Its protein product is CASSLLAGGSGGNEQFF. This chain joins TRBV19 and TRBJ2-1; 12 bases line up with TRBD2. The CDR3 covers 17 residues. Unmatched junction bases numbered 12, after V lost 5 bases and J lost 7 bases. CDR1 and CDR2 from the germline V gene are LNHDA and SQIVND (reference sequence).

The chain has TRBV7-8 and TRBJ2-3; the match to TRBD2 covers 16 bases. Germline lookup yields CDR1 SGHVS and CDR2 FQNEAQ. Trimming cost V 6 bases and J 6 bases; bases outside gene matches: 6. CDR3 length equals 16 residues. CDR3 DNA: TGTGCCAGCAGAGGGACTAGCGGGGGGGCCTCGGATACGCAGTATTTT. Translation: CASRGTSGGASDTQYF.

This chain joins TRBV27 and TRBJ2-1; 13 bases map to TRBD2. CDR1 is MNHEY, CDR2 SMNVEV, per germline (reference sequence). V was clipped by 5 bases and J by 8 bases; unmatched bases: 9. The CDR3 loop spans 16 amino acids. The CDR3 sequence: CASSLILAGGPDEQFF. As DNA, the CDR3 is TGTGCCAGCAGTCTAATACTAGCGGGAGGGCCTGATGAGCAGTTCTTC.

This clone was picked up one time. The V gene is TRBV15, the J gene TRBJ2-2; 12 positions match TRBD2. V shed 8 bases and J 0 bases; nucleotides not matched to a gene: 4. The CDR3 has 16 residues. Looked up from germline, CDR1 is LNHNV and CDR2 is YYDKDF (reference sequence). The CDR3 nucleotides are TGTGCCACCTTACTAGCGGGGGGCTCGAACACCGGGGAGCTGTTTTTT. As protein: CATLLAGGSNTGELFF. Looking up the rest from reference TRBV15 and TRBJ2-2 gives the full variable domain: DAMVIQNPRYQVTQFGKPVTLSCSQTLNHNVMYWYQQKSSQAPKLLFHYYDKDFNNEADTPDNFQSRRPNTSFCFLDIRSPGLGDTAMYLCATLLAGGSNTGELFFGEGSRLTVL.

CDR3 bases: TGTGCCAGCAGCGCCGGGACAGGGGAAGGCTACGAGCAGTACTTC. Protein sequence: CASSAGTGEGYEQYF. The V call is TRBV4-2, the J call TRBJ2-7; 10 positions agree with TRBD1. This CDR3 contains 15 residues. Trimming took 5 bases from V and 3 from J; bases not matched to a gene: 7. Per germline, CDR1 LGHNA and CDR2 YNFKEQ.

A remark on this clone: This CDR3 is also generated by other DNA sequences in the sample. This sequence joins TRBV4-3 and TRBJ1-6; 9 bases are a match to TRBD1. Trimming cost V 3 bases and J 2 bases; bases outside gene matches: 5. CDR1 is LGHNA, CDR2 YSLEER, per germline. The length of the CDR3 is 17 residues. For the CDR3, the DNA is TGCGCCAGCAGCCAGAAACAGGGGGCTACCTATAATTCACCCCTCCACTTT. Translation gives CASSQKQGATYNSPLHF.

The V and J genes are TRBV7-8 and TRBJ2-7; 10 bases align to TRBD1. The junction had 7 bases not matched to a gene; V was cut back by 1 base and J by 4 bases. The CDR3 has 16 amino acids. The germline CDR1 and CDR2 sequences are SGHVS and FQNEAQ. The CDR3 DNA reads as TGTGCCAGCAGCTTAGGGGGGACAGGGGAGCCTTACGAGCAGTACTTC. Translated, it gives CASSLGGTGEPYEQYF.

The chain links TRBV15 to TRBJ2-2, with 8 positions matching TRBD1. This CDR3 is 14 amino acids long. Germline V lookup: CDR1 LNHNV, CDR2 YYDKDF (reference sequence). With 5 bases clipped from V and 8 bases from J, the junction kept 7 bases outside the gene matches. This CDR3 is CATSPRTGHGELFF. The CDR3, as DNA: TGTGCCACCAGCCCACGGACAGGGCATGGGGAGCTGTTTTTT.